The 8 T cell receptor beta chains listed next were all sequenced from one sample in a study of T cells in Graves' hyperthyroidism and ophthalmopathy. The CDR3 regions of TCR beta were amplified from RNA transcripts. TCR CDR3 regions were first amplified by RT-PCR with HTBI primers. TCRdb analysed the multiplex PCR reads with MiXCR anew, one entry per CDR3 protein. The table includes 250,000 to 300,000 distinct CDR3 sequences, roughly 13% detected once. Material: blood. The receptors derive from a woman in her thirties or forties with Graves' hyperthyroidism.

This clonotype was observed a few times. This chain joins TRBV10-3 and TRBJ2-1; 7 positions agree with TRBD2. CDR3 length: 15 amino acids. The ends lost 2 bases at V and 10 bases at J; junction bases unmatched: 11. Germline-derived CDR1 and CDR2 are ENHRY and SYGVKD. The CDR3 loop reads CAISEGGAGIREQFF. CDR3 DNA sequence: TGTGCCATCAGTGAGGGAGGAGCGGGAATACGGGAGCAGTTCTTC.

About this clonotype: A much larger clone lies a single base off, so this may be a read error. V and J are TRBV3-1 and TRBJ2-7; TRBD1 aligns across 10 bases. V shed 8 bases and J 4 bases; nucleotides not matched to a gene: 14. The CDR3 loop spans 16 amino acids. Germline V gene lookup returns CDR1 LGHDT and CDR2 YNNKEL (reference sequence). In DNA form, the CDR3 reads TGTGCCAGCGGCCCCTTCCCCGGGACAGGGGATTACGAGCAGTACTTC. It codes for CASGPFPGTGDYEQYF.

CDR3 nucleotide sequence: TGTGCCAGCAGCCCCGGGACAGGGGTGTATGGCACTGAAGCTTTCTTT. This sequence encodes CASSPGTGVYGTEAFF. The chain links TRBV9 to TRBJ1-1, with TRBD1 matching 10 bases. The CDR3 extends over 16 amino acids. The V and J ends lost 4 bases and 4 bases, in that order; junction bases with no gene match: 10. Per germline, CDR1 SGDLS and CDR2 YYNGEE. The full variable domain, in which reference TRBV9 and TRBJ1-1 provide the parts outside the CDR3, is DSGVTQTPKHLITATGQRVTLRCSPRSGDLSVYWYQQSLDQGLQFLIQYYNGEERAKGNILERFSAQQFPDLHSELNLSSLELGDSALYFCASSPGTGVYGTEAFFGQGTRLTVV.

A remark on this clonotype: A much bigger clone sits one base away, suggesting this may be a read error. V and J are TRBV6-2 or TRBV6-3 and TRBJ2-5; 9 nucleotides line up with TRBD1. This CDR3 has 16 residues. Germline V CDR1 and CDR2: MNHEY, SVGEGT. After removal of 6 bases from V and 7 bases from J, the junction contained 15 bases not matched to a gene. This chain's CDR3 is CASSLTGGVGGVTQYF. The DNA of the CDR3 is TGTGCCAGCAGCCTTACAGGGGGCGTCGGTGGAGTGACCCAGTACTTC.

This clonotype occurred many times. V gene TRBV6-1 combines with J gene TRBJ2-7; unclear D gene. The V end was cut by 0 bases, the J end by 3 bases, with 6 bases between. CDR1 is MNHNS, CDR2 SASEGT, per germline. This CDR3 has 13 residues. The chain's CDR3 is CASSEAWNYEQYF. The CDR3 DNA is TGTGCCAGCAGTGAAGCGTGGAACTACGAGCAGTACTTC.

This clonotype was recorded many times. The chain has TRBV7-6 and TRBJ2-1; 8 nucleotides agree with TRBD2. Trimming removed 0 bases from V and 7 bases from J; junction bases left unmatched: 2. The germline gives CDR1 SGHVS, CDR2 FNYEAQ. The CDR3 consists of 14 residues. CDR3 region: CASSLAPSGNEQFF. In nucleotides, the CDR3 is TGTGCCAGCAGCTTAGCCCCTAGCGGGAATGAGCAGTTCTTC.

This clonotype was detected only a few times. The chain carries TRBV5-1 and TRBJ1-3, with D possibly being TRBD1 (5 bases). The CDR3 sequence is 15 residues long. V was trimmed by 4 bases and J by 4 bases, leaving 15 bases between them. Per the germline V gene, CDR1 is SGHRS and CDR2 is YFSETQ. For the CDR3, the DNA is TGCGCCAGCAGCGACACGGGGACGACCGGAAACACCATATATTTT. Translation gives CASSDTGTTGNTIYF.

This clonotype was detected a few times. A much larger clone differs by one base, so this may be a read error. The chain employs TRBV28 and TRBJ2-7; D may be TRBD2 (5 bases). The CDR3 runs 14 residues. The germline V and J ends were trimmed by 6 bases and 9 bases, with 21 bases remaining between them. Per germline, CDR1 MDHEN and CDR2 SYDVKM. In nucleotides, the CDR3 is TGTGCCAGCAGCCCGGGCGGGCGCACGAACGGGCAGTACTTC. Encoded protein: CASSPGGRTNGQYF.